These T cell receptor beta chains were read from a single sample in a study of T cells in Graves' hyperthyroidism and ophthalmopathy. TCRdb fed the multiplex PCR reads into MiXCR, producing one record per CDR3 protein. The sample contains some 800,000 distinct CDR3 sequences, roughly 40% of which appear only once. Sequencing was done on a sample of blood. These receptors originate from a young man with Graves' hyperthyroidism. CDR3s include the opening cysteine and the closing phenylalanine or tryptophan. D genes are given only for firm matches.

v_call	j_call	d_call	cdr3_aa
TRBV13	TRBJ2-6	-	CASSLGVSGSGANVLTF
TRBV9	TRBJ1-6	-	CASSARDSPLHF
TRBV12-3/TRBV12-4	TRBJ1-1	-	CASSTHRNTEAFF
TRBV15	TRBJ2-3	-	CATSRVGTDTQYF
TRBV10-3	TRBJ2-7	TRBD1	CATAGTGYEQYF
TRBV29-1	TRBJ1-2	TRBD1	CSSSGTDYGYTF
TRBV2	TRBJ1-2	-	CAGTKAGVYGYTF
TRBV5-6	TRBJ1-4	-	CASSLGGAQEEKLFF
TRBV7-9	TRBJ2-7	-	CASSLIRNRITYEQYF
TRBV5-4	TRBJ2-7	-	CASPLREQYF
TRBV29-1	TRBJ2-7	-	CSSEVGIPYEQYF
TRBV9	TRBJ1-5	TRBD1	CASSQEQGTGGRDQPQHF
TRBV19	TRBJ1-4	TRBD1	CASSQGVGKLFF